The 8 T cell receptor beta chains below come from one sample, sequenced in a study of cytomegalovirus exposure and HLA in healthy donors. This PCR relied on a set of 60 Vbeta primers and 13 Jbeta primers. The method was immunoSEQ multiplex PCR; TCRdb's version includes in-frame clones alone and lacks a portion of them. The table lists approximately 120,000 clones, about 80% of them singletons. The sample consisted of PBMCs. Receptor source: a man between 18 and 35 years old in good health and CMV-seronegative.

The rearrangement uses TRBV7-7 and TRBJ2-5, with 8 bases identical to TRBD1. Germline trimming cut 5 bases from V and 5 bases from J; bases unmatched to any gene: 10. This CDR3 comprises 15 residues. Germline lookup yields CDR1 SSHAT and CDR2 FNYEAQ (reference sequence). For the CDR3, the DNA is TGTGCCAGCAGCACACGCCGGACAGGGCGGGAGACCCAGTACTTC. Amino acid sequence: CASSTRRTGRETQYF. The entire variable domain, with the rest obtained from reference TRBV7-7 and TRBJ2-5, is as follows: GAGVSQSPRYKVTKRGQDVTLRCDPISSHATLYWYQQALGQGPEFLTYFNYEAQPDKSGLPSDRFSAERPEGSISTLTIQRTEQRDSAMYRCASSTRRTGRETQYFGPGTRLLVL.

This clone is a singleton in its sample. The chain carries TRBV9 and TRBJ1-1; D gene uncertain. Germline values: CDR1 SGDLS, CDR2 YYNGEE. Trimming pared 2 bases from V and 0 bases from J, leaving 5 bases between. The CDR3 length is 13 residues. The CDR3 spells CASSVLMNTEAFF. The CDR3 DNA follows: TGTGCCAGCAGCGTTCTAATGAACACTGAAGCTTTCTTT.

This chain uses TRBV19 with TRBJ1-2; possibly TRBD1 for D (5 bases). This CDR3 is built from 14 residues. With 5 bases removed from V and 1 base from J, the gap between germline ends came to 11 bases. From germline, CDR1 is LNHDA and CDR2 SQIVND (reference sequence). CDR3 protein: CASSRGTFNYGYTF. CDR3 DNA sequence: TGTGCCAGTAGTCGCGGGACTTTTAACTATGGCTACACCTTC.

Only a few counts were recorded for this clone. J is TRBJ2-3 and V is TRBV19; 8 bases are shared with TRBD1. The trim removed 4 bases at V and 4 bases at J, leaving 7 bases unmatched. This CDR3 comprises 15 residues. CDR1 and CDR2 (germline): LNHDA, SQIVND (reference sequence). As DNA, the CDR3 is TGTGCCAGTAGTACTTCCGGGACAGGCCCAGATACGCAGTATTTT. This gives the protein CASSTSGTGPDTQYF. Variable domain in full (rest from reference TRBV19 and TRBJ2-3): DGGITQSPKYLFRKEGQNVTLSCEQNLNHDAMYWYRQDPGQGLRLIYYSQIVNDFQKGDIAEGYSVSREKKESFPLTVTSAQKNPTAFYLCASSTSGTGPDTQYFGPGTRLTVL.

The chain recombines TRBV7-9 with TRBJ2-7, with D maybe TRBD1 (7 bases). The V and J ends lost 3 bases and 2 bases respectively, with 17 bases between them. The CDR3 totals 16 residues. The V gene's germline CDR1 is SEHNR and CDR2 FQNEAQ (reference sequence). CDR3 sequence reads: CASSFSRQGGAYEQYF. DNA of the CDR3: TGTGCCAGCAGCTTTTCACGACAGGGAGGAGCCTACGAGCAGTACTTC.

The chain combines TRBV19 with TRBJ2-7; TRBD2 might be the D (5 bases). Trimming stripped 6 bases from V and 2 bases from J, with 17 bases between. The CDR3 extends over 15 amino acids. Germline V CDR1 and CDR2: LNHDA, SQIVND (reference sequence). In DNA form, the CDR3 reads TGTGCCAGTAGGTCGTCGACGGACTCGACCTACGAGCAGTACTTC. This sequence encodes CASRSSTDSTYEQYF.

The chain links TRBV18 to TRBJ2-7, with TRBD1 identical over 9 bases. The CDR3 runs to 13 residues. CDR1 is KGHSH, CDR2 LQKENI, per germline. Unmatched junction bases numbered 5, after V lost 6 bases and J lost 5 bases. CDR3 nucleotide sequence: TGTGCCAGCTCGCCGGGACAGGGCAACGAGCAGTACTTC. This gives the protein CASSPGQGNEQYF.

V and J are TRBV11-2 and TRBJ2-1; D may be TRBD2 (5 bases). The CDR3 runs to 16 residues. V shed 1 base and J shed 3 bases, with 13 bases lying between them. The V gene's germline CDR1 is SGHAT and CDR2 FQNNGV. CDR3 sequence (DNA): TGTGCCAGCAGCTTAGTAGGCACTAGTTTCTACAATGAGCAGTTCTTC. Its protein product is CASSLVGTSFYNEQFF.